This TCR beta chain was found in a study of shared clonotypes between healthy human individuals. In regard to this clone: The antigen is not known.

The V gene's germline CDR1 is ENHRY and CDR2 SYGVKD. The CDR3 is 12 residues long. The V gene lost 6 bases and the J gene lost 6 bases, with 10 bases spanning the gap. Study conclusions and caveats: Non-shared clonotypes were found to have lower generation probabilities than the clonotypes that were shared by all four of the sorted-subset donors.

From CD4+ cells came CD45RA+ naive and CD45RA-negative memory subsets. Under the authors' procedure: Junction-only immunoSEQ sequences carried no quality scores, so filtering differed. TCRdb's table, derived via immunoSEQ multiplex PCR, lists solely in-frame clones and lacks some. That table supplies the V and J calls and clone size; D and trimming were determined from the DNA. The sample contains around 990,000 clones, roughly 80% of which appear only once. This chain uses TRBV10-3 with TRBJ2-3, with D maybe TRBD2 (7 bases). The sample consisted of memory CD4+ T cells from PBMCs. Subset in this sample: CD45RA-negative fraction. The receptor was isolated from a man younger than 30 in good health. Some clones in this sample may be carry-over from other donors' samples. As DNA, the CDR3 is TGTGCCATCAGACAGGGAGGGGATACGCAGTATTTT. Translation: CAIRQGGDTQYF.